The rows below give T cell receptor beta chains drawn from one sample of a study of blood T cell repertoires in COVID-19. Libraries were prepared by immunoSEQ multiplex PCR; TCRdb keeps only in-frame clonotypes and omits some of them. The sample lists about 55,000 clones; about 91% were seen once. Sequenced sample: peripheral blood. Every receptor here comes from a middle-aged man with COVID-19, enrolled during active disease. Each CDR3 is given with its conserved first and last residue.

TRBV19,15,CASSIMFGGGTEAFF
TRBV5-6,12,CASSSGGGELFF
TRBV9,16,CASSVGGTSGTYEQYF
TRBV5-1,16,CASSLARTALATEAFF
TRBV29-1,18,CSVAPTLLFLLPFVTQYF
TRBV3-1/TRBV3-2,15,CASSQTVGGRDGYTF
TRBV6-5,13,CASSAAYNQPQHF
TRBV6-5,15,CASRPRDGSSYEQYF
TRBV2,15,CASSQLPRGSNEQFF
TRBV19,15,CASSNGLAGPETQYF